The present entry profiles one T cell receptor beta chain with its context. Its antigen is unknown. This entry is derived from a study of cytomegalovirus exposure and HLA in healthy donors. Study-level results: Three CMV-associated chains proved CMV antigen-specific in vitro. The authors assumed roughly uniform sequencing depth across donors for presence/absence analyses. Versus the approximately 720-donor mean, an Asian-associated ancestry cluster reportedly showed fewer N-insertions in a later analysis.

This PCR relied on a set of 60 Vbeta primers and 13 Jbeta primers. The protocol was immunoSEQ multiplex PCR, while the TCRdb copy is restricted to in-frame clones and leaves out a portion. Here the sample spans 110,000 or so clones, under 80% being singletons. V lost 0 bases, J lost 0 bases, and 15 bases lay in between. CDR1 and CDR2 from the germline V gene are LGHNA and YSLEER. The CDR3 is made up of 19 amino acids. The sample consisted of PBMCs. The clonotype was recovered from a woman aged 45-65 years in good health and CMV-seropositive. The chain employs TRBV4-3 and TRBJ2-6, with D perhaps matching TRBD2 (6 bases). The CDR3 here is CASSQDWSGGYSGANVLTF. In DNA, the CDR3 is TGCGCCAGCAGCCAAGATTGGAGTGGAGGGTACTCTGGGGCCAACGTCCTGACTTTC.